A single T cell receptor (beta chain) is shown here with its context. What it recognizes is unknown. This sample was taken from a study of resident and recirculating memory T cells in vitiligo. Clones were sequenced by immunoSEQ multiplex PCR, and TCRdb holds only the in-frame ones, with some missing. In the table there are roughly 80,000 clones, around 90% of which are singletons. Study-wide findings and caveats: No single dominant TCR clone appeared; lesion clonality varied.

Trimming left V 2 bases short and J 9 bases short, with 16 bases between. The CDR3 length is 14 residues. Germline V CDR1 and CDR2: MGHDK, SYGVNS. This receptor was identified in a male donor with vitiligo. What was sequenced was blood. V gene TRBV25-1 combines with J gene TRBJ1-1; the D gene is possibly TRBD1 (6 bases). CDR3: CASSELGGGVKAFF. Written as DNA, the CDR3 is TGTGCCAGCAGTGAACTGGGCGGGGGCGTTAAAGCTTTCTTT.